One sample yielded the 18 T cell receptor beta chains listed below, sequenced in a study of T-cell memory formation after mild COVID-19. TCRdb redid the calling of the 5' RACE reads with MiXCR, one entry per CDR3 protein. Of approximately 110,000 distinct CDR3 sequences in the sample, about 20% were seen once. The material sequenced was PBMCs or a T cell subset sorted from them (not recorded which). The receptors here all came from a man in his late teens or twenties who had mild COVID-19 (a few samples of this study predate the infection). Cell type and time point are not known.

This clonotype was picked up a small number of times. The chain employs TRBV12-3 or TRBV12-4 and TRBJ2-3; D is ambiguous. There are 15 residues in the CDR3. Deletions cut 5 bases from V and 0 bases from J, with 12 bases between. CDR3 DNA: TGTGCCAGCAGTGCAGGTGGATGGAGCACAGATACGCAGTATTTT. Translated, it gives CASSAGGWSTDTQYF.

This sequence joins TRBV27 and TRBJ1-5; D not resolved. CDR1 and CDR2 (germline): MNHEY, SMNVEV (reference sequence). Trimming removed 4 bases at V and 6 bases at J, with 13 bases between. The CDR3 covers 14 residues. This CDR3 reads CASSSLPLSQPQHF. The CDR3 coding sequence is TGTGCCAGCAGTTCCCTCCCGTTAAGTCAGCCCCAGCATTTT.

The genes are TRBV4-3 and TRBJ1-2; 7 nucleotides agree with TRBD1. Trimming cost V 0 bases and J 7 bases; bases outside gene matches: 11. Per the germline V gene, CDR1 is LGHNA and CDR2 is YSLEER. CDR3 length equals 16 residues. This CDR3 is CASSQDVAGTAVGYTF. The CDR3, as DNA: TGCGCCAGCAGCCAAGATGTTGCCGGGACAGCAGTTGGCTACACCTTC.

This chain links TRBV20-1 with TRBJ2-3; a possible D gene is TRBD1 (5 bases). V dropped 3 bases and J dropped 2 bases, with 27 bases sitting between them. The CDR3 is 19 residues long. Germline CDR1 reads DFQATT; CDR2 reads SNEGSKA (reference sequence). The CDR3 sequence is CSARTVTAAALHPTDTQYF. For the CDR3, the DNA is TGCAGTGCTAGGACGGTGACAGCAGCAGCACTGCACCCCACAGATACGCAGTATTTT.

V gene TRBV5-1 combines with J gene TRBJ2-7; D tentatively fits TRBD1 or TRBD2 (5 bases each). V dropped 3 bases and J dropped 3 bases, with 13 bases sitting between them. The CDR3 is made up of 14 amino acids. CDR1 SGHRS and CDR2 YFSETQ come from the germline V gene. The CDR3 region is CASSWGPGNYEQYF. DNA for the CDR3: TGCGCCAGCAGCTGGGGACCTGGCAACTACGAGCAGTACTTC. Combining the CDR3 with reference TRBV5-1 and TRBJ2-7 gives the whole variable domain KAGVTQTPRYLIKTRGQQVTLSCSPISGHRSVSWYQQTPGQGLQFLFEYFSETQRNKGNFPGRFSGRQFSNSRSEMNVSTLELGDSALYLCASSWGPGNYEQYFGPGTRLTVT.

This sequence joins TRBV7-9 and TRBJ2-5; D gene unclear. CDR1 is SEHNR, CDR2 FQNEAQ, per germline (reference sequence). This CDR3 is built from 15 residues. V was shortened by 4 bases and J by 7 bases, with 19 bases between the two germline ends. The CDR3 nucleotides read TGTGCCAGCAGCTATTCTCTAGAAGCTTTGGGGACCCAGTACTTC. This encodes CASSYSLEALGTQYF.

V usage is TRBV6-5 and J usage is TRBJ2-5, with TRBD2 identical over 9 bases. Trimming cost V 1 base and J 4 bases; bases outside gene matches: 4. The CDR3 runs 15 residues. CDR1 is MNHEY and CDR2 is SVGAGI in the germline V gene. The CDR3 bases are TGTGCCAGCAGTTACTTAGCGGGGGAGTCAGAGACCCAGTACTTC. This translates into CASSYLAGESETQYF.

The table lists this clonotype with many counts. The rearrangement uses TRBV6-2 or TRBV6-3 and TRBJ2-5; TRBD2 is a possible D gene (6 bases). Germline CDR1 reads MNHEY; CDR2 reads SVGEGT. The CDR3 extends over 13 amino acids. Trimming cost V 7 bases and J 10 bases, with 19 bases left between them. The CDR3 region has the DNA TGTGCCAGCAAGCCGGACCGGGGGAGTGACCAGTACTTC. Its translation is CASKPDRGSDQYF.

This clonotype qualifies as large. J is TRBJ2-7 and V is TRBV14; D is perhaps TRBD1 (6 bases). This CDR3 spans 13 amino acids. The germline gives CDR1 SGHDN, CDR2 FVKESK. V lost 6 bases to trimming and J lost 6 bases, with 15 bases between them. The CDR3 protein is CASSTDVQGEQYV. CDR3 DNA sequence: TGTGCCAGCAGTACGGACGTACAGGGCGAGCAGTACGTC.

In its sample, this clonotype was seen a few times. This chain uses TRBV6-5 with TRBJ2-2; no reliable D call. V was shortened by 2 bases and J by 7 bases, with 8 bases between the two germline ends. The germline V gene encodes CDR1 MNHEY and CDR2 SVGAGI. This CDR3 contains 13 residues. CDR3 region: CASSYLDGGELFF. The DNA of the CDR3 is TGTGCCAGCAGTTACCTTGACGGCGGGGAGCTGTTTTTT.

This clonotype was picked up a small number of times. This chain uses TRBV7-2 with TRBJ2-1; D gene uncertain. Between the trimmed V and J ends, which lost 2 bases and 6 bases, there was a span of 11 bases. Germline values: CDR1 SGHTA, CDR2 FQGNSA. The CDR3 has 14 amino acids. CDR3 sequence (DNA): TGTGCCAGCAGCTTAATGGTCCGCCCCAATGAGCAGTTCTTC. Amino acid sequence: CASSLMVRPNEQFF.

The rearrangement uses TRBV7-2 and TRBJ2-5; D gene uncertain. Trimming stripped 5 bases from V and 5 bases from J, with 12 bases between. Germline-derived CDR1 and CDR2 are SGHTA and FQGNSA. The CDR3 runs 13 residues. CDR3 coding DNA: TGTGCCAGCAGCCTACTACACTGGGAGACCCAGTACTTC. It is translated as CASSLLHWETQYF.

The chain couples TRBV6-4 to TRBJ1-5; a weak D match, TRBD1 (5 bases). CDR1 and CDR2 from the germline V gene are MRHNA and SNTAGT. The CDR3 sequence is 18 residues long. The ends were cut back, 0 bases at V and 3 bases at J, with 18 bases in the middle. CDR3 DNA: TGTGCCAGCAGTGACTCGAGGAGGGGAAGCAGGATCAATCAGCCCCAGCATTTT. Amino acids: CASSDSRRGSRINQPQHF.

V and J are TRBV6-2 or TRBV6-3 and TRBJ2-7, with a tentative D call TRBD1 (5 bases). The CDR3 runs 12 residues. Germline CDR1 reads MNHEY; CDR2 reads SVGEGT. The V gene lost 6 bases and the J gene lost 2 bases, with 8 bases spanning the gap. CDR3 DNA: TGTGCCAGCAGGCCGACAGCCTACGAGCAGTACTTC. Translated: CASRPTAYEQYF.

This clonotype has only a few counts. V and J are TRBV5-1 and TRBJ2-4; no reliable D call. CDR3 length: 14 amino acids. The V gene's germline CDR1 is SGHRS and CDR2 YFSETQ. Trimming took 4 bases from V and 12 from J, leaving 20 bases between them. The CDR3 sequence is CASSPGPGASPQYF. CDR3 in DNA: TGCGCCAGCAGCCCTGGCCCAGGTGCCAGCCCTCAGTACTTC. Complete variable domain (other parts from reference TRBV5-1 and TRBJ2-4): KAGVTQTPRYLIKTRGQQVTLSCSPISGHRSVSWYQQTPGQGLQFLFEYFSETQRNKGNFPGRFSGRQFSNSRSEMNVSTLELGDSALYLCASSPGPGASPQYFGAGTRLSVL.

This clonotype occurred a few times. The J gene is TRBJ2-1, the V gene TRBV3-1, with D uncertain. Germline V lookup: CDR1 LGHDT, CDR2 YNNKEL (reference sequence). Trimming removed 1 base at V and 8 bases at J, with 12 bases between. There are 14 residues in the CDR3. CDR3 protein: CASSQVNKGDEQFF. The CDR3 bases are TGTGCCAGCAGCCAAGTCAACAAGGGCGATGAGCAGTTCTTC.

The rearrangement uses TRBV20-1 and TRBJ2-1; D is ambiguous. The V and J ends lost 6 bases and 9 bases respectively, with 15 bases between them. This CDR3 comprises 12 residues. CDR1 and CDR2 (germline): DFQATT, SNEGSKA (reference sequence). CDR3 DNA sequence: TGCAGTGCGCTCGGACGCCTCGGTGAGCAGTTCTTC. Translation gives CSALGRLGEQFF.

This clonotype has just a few counts. This sequence joins TRBV4-1 and TRBJ1-1; a possible D gene is TRBD1 (6 bases). The CDR3 sequence is 17 residues long. V dropped 2 bases and J dropped 5 bases, with 21 bases sitting between them. CDR1 and CDR2 (germline): MGHRA, YSYEKL. The CDR3 coding sequence is TGCGCCAGCAGCCAAAGGTCGGCAGGGGATTGGCGAACTGAAGCTTTCTTT. This translates into CASSQRSAGDWRTEAFF.